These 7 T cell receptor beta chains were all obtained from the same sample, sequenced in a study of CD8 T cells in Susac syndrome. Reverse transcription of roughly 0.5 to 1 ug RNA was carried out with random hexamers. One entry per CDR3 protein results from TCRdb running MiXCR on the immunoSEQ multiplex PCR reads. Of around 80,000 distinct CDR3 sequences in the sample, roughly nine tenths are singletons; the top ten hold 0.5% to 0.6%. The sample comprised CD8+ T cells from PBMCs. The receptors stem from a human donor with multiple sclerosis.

CDR3 region: CATLFGRAGEQFF. In nucleotides, the CDR3 is TGTGCCACCTTATTCGGACGAGCGGGTGAGCAGTTCTTC. The chain couples TRBV10-3 to TRBJ2-1; weak D call: TRBD2 (6 bases). CDR1 and CDR2 from the germline V gene are ENHRY and SYGVKD. The CDR3 totals 13 residues. V was trimmed by 10 bases and J by 9 bases, leaving 19 bases between them.

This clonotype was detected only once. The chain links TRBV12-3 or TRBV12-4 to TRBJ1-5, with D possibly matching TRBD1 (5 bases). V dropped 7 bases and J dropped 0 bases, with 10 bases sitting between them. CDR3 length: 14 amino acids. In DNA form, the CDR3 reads TGTGCCAGCACCTGGGGCGGTAGCAATCAGCCCCAGCATTTT. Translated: CASTWGGSNQPQHF.

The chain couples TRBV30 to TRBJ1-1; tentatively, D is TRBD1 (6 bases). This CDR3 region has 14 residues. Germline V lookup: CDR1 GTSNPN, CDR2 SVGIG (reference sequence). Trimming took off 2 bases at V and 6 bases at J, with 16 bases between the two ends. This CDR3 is CAWSFLLQGAEAFF. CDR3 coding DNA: TGTGCCTGGAGTTTTTTACTACAGGGAGCTGAAGCTTTCTTT.

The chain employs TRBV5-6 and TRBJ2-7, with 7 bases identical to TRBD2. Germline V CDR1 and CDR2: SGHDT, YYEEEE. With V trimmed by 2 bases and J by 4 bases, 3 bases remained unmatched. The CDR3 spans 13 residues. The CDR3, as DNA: TGTGCCAGCAGCTTAGTGGGAGGGTACGAGCAGTACTTC. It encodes CASSLVGGYEQYF.

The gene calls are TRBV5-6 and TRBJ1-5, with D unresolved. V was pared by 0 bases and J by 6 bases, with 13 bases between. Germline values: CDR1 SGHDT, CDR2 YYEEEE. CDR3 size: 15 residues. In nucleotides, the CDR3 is TGTGCCAGCAGCTTGGCCACGAGGTACAGTCAGCCCCAGCATTTT. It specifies CASSLATRYSQPQHF.

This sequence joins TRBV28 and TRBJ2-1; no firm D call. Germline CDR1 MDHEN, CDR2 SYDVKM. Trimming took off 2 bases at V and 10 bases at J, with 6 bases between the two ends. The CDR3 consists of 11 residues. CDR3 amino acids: CASSLVREQFF. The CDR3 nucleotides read TGTGCCAGCAGTTTAGTTCGGGAGCAGTTCTTC.

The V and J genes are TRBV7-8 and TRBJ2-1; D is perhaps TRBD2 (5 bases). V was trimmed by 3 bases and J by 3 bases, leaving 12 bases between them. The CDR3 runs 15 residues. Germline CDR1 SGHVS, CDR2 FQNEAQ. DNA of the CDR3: TGTGCCAGCAGCTTTCACCCCCGGGGCTACAATGAGCAGTTCTTC. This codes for CASSFHPRGYNEQFF.